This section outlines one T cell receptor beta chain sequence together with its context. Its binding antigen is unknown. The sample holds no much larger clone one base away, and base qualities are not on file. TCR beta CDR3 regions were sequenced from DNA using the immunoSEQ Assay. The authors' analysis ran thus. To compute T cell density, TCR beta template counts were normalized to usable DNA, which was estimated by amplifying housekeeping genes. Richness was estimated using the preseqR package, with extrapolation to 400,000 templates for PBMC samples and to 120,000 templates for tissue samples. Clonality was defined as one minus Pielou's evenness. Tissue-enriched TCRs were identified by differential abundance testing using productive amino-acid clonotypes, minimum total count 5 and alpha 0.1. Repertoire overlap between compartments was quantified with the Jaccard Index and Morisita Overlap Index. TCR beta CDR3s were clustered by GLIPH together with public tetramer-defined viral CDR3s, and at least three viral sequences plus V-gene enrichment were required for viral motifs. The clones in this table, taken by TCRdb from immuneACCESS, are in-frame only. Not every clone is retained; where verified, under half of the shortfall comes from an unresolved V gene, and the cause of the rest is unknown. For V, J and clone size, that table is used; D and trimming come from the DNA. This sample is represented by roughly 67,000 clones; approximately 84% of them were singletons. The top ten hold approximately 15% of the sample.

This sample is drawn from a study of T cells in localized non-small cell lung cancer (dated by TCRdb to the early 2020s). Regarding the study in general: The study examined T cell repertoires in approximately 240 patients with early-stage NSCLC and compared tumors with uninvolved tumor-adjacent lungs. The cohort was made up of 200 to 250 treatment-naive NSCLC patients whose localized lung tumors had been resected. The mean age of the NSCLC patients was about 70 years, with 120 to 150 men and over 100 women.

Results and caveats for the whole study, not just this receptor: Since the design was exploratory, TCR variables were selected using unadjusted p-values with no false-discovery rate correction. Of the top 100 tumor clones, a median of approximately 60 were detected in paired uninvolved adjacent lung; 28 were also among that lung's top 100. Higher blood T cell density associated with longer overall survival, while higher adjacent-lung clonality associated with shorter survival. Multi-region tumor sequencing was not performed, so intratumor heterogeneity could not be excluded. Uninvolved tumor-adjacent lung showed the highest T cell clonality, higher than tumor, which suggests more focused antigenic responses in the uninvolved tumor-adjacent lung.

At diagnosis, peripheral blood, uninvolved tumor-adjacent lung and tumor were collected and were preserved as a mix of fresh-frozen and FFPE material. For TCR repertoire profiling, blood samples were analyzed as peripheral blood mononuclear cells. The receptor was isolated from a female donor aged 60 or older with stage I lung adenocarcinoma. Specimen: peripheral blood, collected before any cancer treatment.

CDR3 reads: CASSKGLAGGSTDTQYF. The nucleotide sequence is given as TGTGCCAGCAGCAAGGGACTAGCGGGAGGTAGCACAGATACGCAGTATTTT. This sequence uses TRBV2 and TRBJ2-3; TRBD2 matches 15 bases in the middle. V is pruned by 6 bases and J by 0 bases, leaving 4 bases of the junction without a gene match. CDR3 length: 17 amino acids, cysteine to phenylalanine. CDR3 DNA is the only sequence kept; it has 51 bases, read in frame from the first base. The germline V gene specifies SNHLY as CDR1 and FYNNEI as CDR2.